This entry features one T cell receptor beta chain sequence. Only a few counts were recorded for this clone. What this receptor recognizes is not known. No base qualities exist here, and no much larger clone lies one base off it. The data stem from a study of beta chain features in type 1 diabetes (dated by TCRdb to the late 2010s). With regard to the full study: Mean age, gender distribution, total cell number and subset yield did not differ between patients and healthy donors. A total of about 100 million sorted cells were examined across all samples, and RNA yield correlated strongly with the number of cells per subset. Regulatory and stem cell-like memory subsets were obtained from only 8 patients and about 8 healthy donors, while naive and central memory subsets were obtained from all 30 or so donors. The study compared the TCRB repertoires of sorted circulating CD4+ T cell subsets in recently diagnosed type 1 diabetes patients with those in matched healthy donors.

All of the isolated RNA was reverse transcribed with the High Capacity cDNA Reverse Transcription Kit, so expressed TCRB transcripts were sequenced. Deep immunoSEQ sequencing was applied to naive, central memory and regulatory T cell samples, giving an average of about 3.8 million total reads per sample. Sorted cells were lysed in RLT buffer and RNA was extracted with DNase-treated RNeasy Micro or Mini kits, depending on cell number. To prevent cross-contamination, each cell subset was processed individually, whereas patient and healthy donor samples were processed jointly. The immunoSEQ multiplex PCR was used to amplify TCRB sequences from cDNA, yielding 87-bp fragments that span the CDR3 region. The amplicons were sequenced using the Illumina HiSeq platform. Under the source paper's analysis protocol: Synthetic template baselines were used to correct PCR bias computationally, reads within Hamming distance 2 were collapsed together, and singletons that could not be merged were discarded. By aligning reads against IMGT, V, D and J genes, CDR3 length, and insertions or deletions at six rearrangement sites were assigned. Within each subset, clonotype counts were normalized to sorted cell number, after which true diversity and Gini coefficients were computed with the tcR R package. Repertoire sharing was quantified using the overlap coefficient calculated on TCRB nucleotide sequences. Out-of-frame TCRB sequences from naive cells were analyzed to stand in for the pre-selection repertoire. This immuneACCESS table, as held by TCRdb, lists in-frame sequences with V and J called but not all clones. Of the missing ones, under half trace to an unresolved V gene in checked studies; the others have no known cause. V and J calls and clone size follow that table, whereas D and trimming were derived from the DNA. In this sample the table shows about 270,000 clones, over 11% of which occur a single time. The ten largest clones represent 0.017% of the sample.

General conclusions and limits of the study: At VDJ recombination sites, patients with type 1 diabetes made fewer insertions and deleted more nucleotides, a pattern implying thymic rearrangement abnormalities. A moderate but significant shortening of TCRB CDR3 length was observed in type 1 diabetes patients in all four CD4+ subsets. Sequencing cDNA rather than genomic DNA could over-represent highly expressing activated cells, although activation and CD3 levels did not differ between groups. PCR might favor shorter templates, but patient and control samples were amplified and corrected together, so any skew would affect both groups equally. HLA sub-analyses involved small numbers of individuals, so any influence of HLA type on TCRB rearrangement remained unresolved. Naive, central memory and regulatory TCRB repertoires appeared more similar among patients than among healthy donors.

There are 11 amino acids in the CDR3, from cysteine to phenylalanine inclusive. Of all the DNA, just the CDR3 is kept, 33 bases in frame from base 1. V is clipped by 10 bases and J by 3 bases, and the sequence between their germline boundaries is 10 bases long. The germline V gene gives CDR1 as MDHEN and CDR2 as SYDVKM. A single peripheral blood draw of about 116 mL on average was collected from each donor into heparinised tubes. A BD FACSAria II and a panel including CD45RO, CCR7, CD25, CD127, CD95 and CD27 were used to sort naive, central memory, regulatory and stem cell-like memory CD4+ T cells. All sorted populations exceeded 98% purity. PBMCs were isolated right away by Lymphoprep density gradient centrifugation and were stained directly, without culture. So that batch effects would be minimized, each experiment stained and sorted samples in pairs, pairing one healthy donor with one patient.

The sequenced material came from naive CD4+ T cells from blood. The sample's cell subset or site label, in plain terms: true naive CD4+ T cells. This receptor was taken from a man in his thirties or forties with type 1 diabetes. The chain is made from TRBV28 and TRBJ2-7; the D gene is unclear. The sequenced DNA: TGTGCCACCTTATTCTACTACGAGCAGTACTTC. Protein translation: CATLFYYEQYF.